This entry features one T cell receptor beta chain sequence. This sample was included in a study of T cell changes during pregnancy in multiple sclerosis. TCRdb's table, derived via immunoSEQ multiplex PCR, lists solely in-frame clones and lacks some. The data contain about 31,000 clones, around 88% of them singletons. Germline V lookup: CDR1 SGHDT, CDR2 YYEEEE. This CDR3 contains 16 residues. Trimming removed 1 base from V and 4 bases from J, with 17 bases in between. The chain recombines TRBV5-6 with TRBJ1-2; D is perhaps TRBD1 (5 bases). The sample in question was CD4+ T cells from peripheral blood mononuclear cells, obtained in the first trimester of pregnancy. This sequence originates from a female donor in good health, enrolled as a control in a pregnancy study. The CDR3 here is CASSLSQGGKIYGYTF. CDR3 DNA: TGTGCCAGCAGCTTGTCCCAGGGTGGGAAGATCTATGGCTACACCTTC.